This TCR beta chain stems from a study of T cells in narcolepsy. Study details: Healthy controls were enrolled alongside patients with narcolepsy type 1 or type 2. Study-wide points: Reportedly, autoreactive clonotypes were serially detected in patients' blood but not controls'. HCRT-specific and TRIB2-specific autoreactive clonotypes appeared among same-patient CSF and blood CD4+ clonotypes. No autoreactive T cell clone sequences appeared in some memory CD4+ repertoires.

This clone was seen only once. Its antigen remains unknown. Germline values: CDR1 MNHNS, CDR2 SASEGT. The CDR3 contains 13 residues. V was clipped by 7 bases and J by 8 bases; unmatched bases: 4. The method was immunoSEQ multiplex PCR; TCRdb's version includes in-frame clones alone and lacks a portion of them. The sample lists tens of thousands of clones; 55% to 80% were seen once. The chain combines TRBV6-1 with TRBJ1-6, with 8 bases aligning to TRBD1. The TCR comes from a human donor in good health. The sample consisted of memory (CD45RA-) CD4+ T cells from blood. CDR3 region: CASKGQAYSPLHF. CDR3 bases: TGTGCCAGCAAGGGACAGGCCTATTCACCCCTCCACTTT.